This T cell receptor (beta chain) comes out of a study of response to subunit inactivated influenza vaccine. Study-level points and caveats: New T cells are recruited in small numbers by each seasonal influenza vaccination, according to the authors' suggestion.

The CDR3 sequence is 14 residues long. Trimming took 6 bases from V and 4 from J; bases not matched to a gene: 7. TCRdb independently ran MiXCR on the RT-PCR reads; one entry per CDR3 protein. The table includes about 540,000 distinct CDR3 sequences, around a quarter detected once. In this sample, this clonotype turned up a few times. The antigen is undetermined. The sample was also reused in another study, on T cells expressing NK-cell markers. As that report states: TCR beta cDNA was made by 5'RACE template switching with UMIs.

The source is a man over 45 who received an inactivated influenza vaccine. The sample in question was CD4+ T cells sorted from PBMCs, obtained 12 days after vaccination. V usage is TRBV12-3 or TRBV12-4 and J usage is TRBJ2-5; 8 bases agree with TRBD1. CDR3 in DNA: TGTGCCAGCAGGCCTTCAGGGGGCCGAGAGACCCAGTACTTC. Protein: CASRPSGGRETQYF.